Sequencing of this T cell receptor (beta chain) was carried out in a study of CD8+ T cells in alopecia areata. Study overall: Treated patients were dosed with oral tofacitinib, taking 5 to 10 mg twice daily.

The V gene end was trimmed by 3 bases and the J gene end by 4 bases; junction bases not matched to a gene: 5. The CDR3 totals 14 residues. Germline loops: CDR1 LNHNV, CDR2 YYDKDF (reference sequence). Treatment here: oral pan-JAK inhibitor, 5-10 mg twice daily. Alopecia areata patients provided lesional scalp punch biopsies and peripheral blood. Extraction and reverse transcription of RNA yielded cDNA as the sequencing template. The assay was immunoSEQ multiplex PCR, and TCRdb's table has in-frame clones only and misses some. This table holds approximately 100,000 clones, roughly three fifths found once. On this clone: Distinct nucleotide sequences in the sample also encode this CDR3.

This sequence was found in a human donor with alopecia areata. This sequence joins TRBV15 and TRBJ2-7; TRBD1 matches 8 bases. This specimen consisted of CD8+ T cells sorted from blood, obtained at approximately week 60, from a patient treated with tofacitinib. The CDR3 sequence: CATSRDRETYEQYF. CDR3 coding DNA: TGTGCCACCAGCAGGGACAGGGAAACGTACGAGCAGTACTTC. The variable domain in full, with the rest retrieved from reference TRBV15 and TRBJ2-7, is DAMVIQNPRYQVTQFGKPVTLSCSQTLNHNVMYWYQQKSSQAPKLLFHYYDKDFNNEADTPDNFQSRRPNTSFCFLDIRSPGLGDTAMYLCATSRDRETYEQYFGPGTRLTVT.